These T cell receptor beta chains were read from a single sample in a study of cytomegalovirus exposure and HLA in healthy donors. Generated by immunoSEQ multiplex PCR, the TCRdb table keeps only in-frame clones and is missing some. The repertoire consists of some 130,000 clones, with around four fifths occurring once and the leading ten covering roughly 29%. The source material was PBMCs. The receptors come from a man younger than 40 in good health and CMV-seropositive. Both conserved end residues are part of each CDR3. The D gene is left open where the match is weak. Clone size appears in some rows only: once, few, many, or a class for an expanded clone.

clone size: .; V gene: TRBV14; J gene: TRBJ1-4; D gene: TRBD1; CDR3 DNA: TGTGCCAGCAGCTCGGACAGGGGGCGATTTGAAAAACTGTTTTTT; CDR3 protein: CASSSDRGRFEKLFF
clone size: .; V gene: TRBV7-2; J gene: TRBJ1-1; D gene: TRBD1; CDR3 DNA: TGTGCCAGCAGCTTGTTAGGGACAGGGGGCCGGAACACTGAAGCTTTCTTT; CDR3 protein: CASSLLGTGGRNTEAFF
clone size: .; V gene: TRBV25-1; J gene: TRBJ1-2; D gene: TRBD1; CDR3 DNA: TGTGCCAGCAGTGACCCCGGACAGGTCCGCTACACCTTC; CDR3 protein: CASSDPGQVRYTF
clone size: .; V gene: TRBV2; J gene: TRBJ2-1; D gene: TRBD2; CDR3 DNA: TGTGCCAGCAACCGGAAGCGGGAGAGCCCCTACAATGAGCAGTTCTTC; CDR3 protein: CASNRKRESPYNEQFF
clone size: many; V gene: TRBV6-5; J gene: TRBJ1-5; D gene: .; CDR3 DNA: TGTGCCAGCAGTTACCGGAGGGATCAGCCCCAGCATTTT; CDR3 protein: CASSYRRDQPQHF
clone size: .; V gene: TRBV7-6; J gene: TRBJ2-3; D gene: .; CDR3 DNA: TGTGCCAGCAGCTTAGGGACTACTAGCACAGATACGCAGTATTTT; CDR3 protein: CASSLGTTSTDTQYF
clone size: many; V gene: TRBV11-2; J gene: TRBJ2-3; D gene: TRBD2; CDR3 DNA: TGTGCCAGCAGCTTAGCAGTTGTAGCGGGGGAAAACACAGATACGCAGTATTTT; CDR3 protein: CASSLAVVAGENTDTQYF
clone size: once; V gene: TRBV10-1; J gene: TRBJ1-1; D gene: TRBD1; CDR3 DNA: TGCGCCAGCAGCCCGGGACAGCTCGGGGATGAAGCTTTCTTT; CDR3 protein: CASSPGQLGDEAFF
clone size: once; V gene: TRBV7-3; J gene: TRBJ2-1; D gene: TRBD2; CDR3 DNA: TGTGCCAGCAGCTTATCCCGGCGGGGGGACAATGAGCAGTTCTTC; CDR3 protein: CASSLSRRGDNEQFF
clone size: .; V gene: TRBV7-3; J gene: TRBJ2-1; D gene: TRBD2; CDR3 DNA: TGTGCCAGCAGCCCGGGGACTAGGAGTTACAATGAGCAGTTCTTC; CDR3 protein: CASSPGTRSYNEQFF
clone size: .; V gene: TRBV21-1; J gene: TRBJ1-1; D gene: .; CDR3 DNA: TGTGCCAGCAGCGGGGACAGGAACACTGAAGCTTTCTTT; CDR3 protein: CASSGDRNTEAFF
clone size: .; V gene: TRBV5-1; J gene: TRBJ2-7; D gene: TRBD1; CDR3 DNA: TGCGCCAGCAGCCCCGGGACAGATACCTACGAGCAGTACTTC; CDR3 protein: CASSPGTDTYEQYF
clone size: .; V gene: TRBV7-3; J gene: TRBJ2-1; D gene: TRBD1; CDR3 DNA: TGTGCCAGCAGCACGAGACAGGGGGCTTTTGAGCAGTTCTTC; CDR3 protein: CASSTRQGAFEQFF
clone size: .; V gene: TRBV7-8; J gene: TRBJ2-7; D gene: TRBD2; CDR3 DNA: TGTGCCAGCAGACTAGCGGGGCGGGATGGCGAGCAGTACTTC; CDR3 protein: CASRLAGRDGEQYF
clone size: .; V gene: TRBV7-2; J gene: TRBJ2-1; D gene: .; CDR3 DNA: TGTGCCAGCAGCTTAATCGGGGGGCCTAACAATGAGCAGTTCTTC; CDR3 protein: CASSLIGGPNNEQFF
clone size: .; V gene: TRBV6-5; J gene: TRBJ2-1; D gene: TRBD2; CDR3 DNA: TGTGCCAGCAGCGGGACTAGCGGGAGACTCAATGAGCAGTTCTTC; CDR3 protein: CASSGTSGRLNEQFF
clone size: .; V gene: TRBV2; J gene: TRBJ2-1; D gene: .; CDR3 DNA: TGTGCCAGCAGTGAATTCAGGGGCAATGAGCAGTTCTTC; CDR3 protein: CASSEFRGNEQFF
clone size: .; V gene: TRBV7-9; J gene: TRBJ2-2; D gene: .; CDR3 DNA: TGTGCCAGCAGCTTAGACCGGGGTTGGACCGGGGAGCTGTTTTTT; CDR3 protein: CASSLDRGWTGELFF
clone size: .; V gene: TRBV9; J gene: TRBJ1-2; D gene: TRBD1; CDR3 DNA: TGTGCCAGCAGTACAGGGGGTGGTAAAAATCGGGGTGGCTACACCTTC; CDR3 protein: CASSTGGGKNRGGYTF
clone size: .; V gene: TRBV6-6; J gene: TRBJ2-7; D gene: .; CDR3 DNA: TGTGCCAGCAGAGGCCAGGAAGCCTACGAGCAGTACTTC; CDR3 protein: CASRGQEAYEQYF
clone size: .; V gene: TRBV30; J gene: TRBJ1-2; D gene: TRBD1; CDR3 DNA: TGTGCCTGGAGTGTAAGGGGACAGCAGAACTATGGCTACACCTTC; CDR3 protein: CAWSVRGQQNYGYTF
clone size: .; V gene: TRBV29-1; J gene: TRBJ1-1; D gene: .; CDR3 DNA: TGCAGCGGGAGGGAAGGGAACACTGAAGCTTTCTTT; CDR3 protein: CSGREGNTEAFF
clone size: .; V gene: TRBV19; J gene: TRBJ1-5; D gene: .; CDR3 DNA: TGTGCCAGTAGTATGGGGCCGTGGGCAGGAAATCAGCCCCAGCATTTT; CDR3 protein: CASSMGPWAGNQPQHF
clone size: once; V gene: TRBV11-2; J gene: TRBJ2-1; D gene: TRBD2; CDR3 DNA: TGTGCCAGCAGCCAAGGGAGTGGGACTAGCGCGGGAGAGCAGTTCTTC; CDR3 protein: CASSQGSGTSAGEQFF
clone size: .; V gene: TRBV7-9; J gene: TRBJ2-6; D gene: TRBD2; CDR3 DNA: TGTGCCAGCAGCTTAGTGACCGGGGGGGAAGGTGGGGCCAACGTCCTGACTTTC; CDR3 protein: CASSLVTGGEGGANVLTF
clone size: .; V gene: TRBV5-1; J gene: TRBJ2-2; D gene: TRBD2; CDR3 DNA: TGCGCCAGCAGCAGGTCGACTAGCGGGGGGGCCGGCACCGGGGAGCTGTTTTTT; CDR3 protein: CASSRSTSGGAGTGELFF